This is a list of T cell receptor beta chains from one sample in a study of cytomegalovirus exposure and HLA in healthy donors. The protocol was immunoSEQ multiplex PCR, while the TCRdb copy is restricted to in-frame clones and leaves out a portion. The sample lists 130,000 to 150,000 clones; roughly 80% were seen once. The specimen sequenced was PBMCs. Receptor source: a woman between 50 and 59 years old in good health and CMV-seronegative. CDR3s include the opening cysteine and the closing phenylalanine or tryptophan. The D gene is left open where the match is weak. A row's size may be missing; if present it is once, few, many or a size class.

D gene	J gene	V gene	clone size	CDR3 DNA	CDR3 protein
NA	TRBJ1-2	TRBV5-4	few	TGTGCCAGCAGAATCTATGGGGGGAGAGGCTACACCTTC	CASRIYGGRGYTF
TRBD2	TRBJ2-7	TRBV28	once	TGTGCCAGCAGTTTAACGGGGGGGGGACGAGGACTGGGATCCTACGAGCAGTACTTC	CASSLTGGGRGLGSYEQYF
NA	TRBJ1-3	TRBV9	NA	TGTGCCAGCAGCGTAGCTACTTCCTTCTCTGGAAACACCATATATTTT	CASSVATSFSGNTIYF
NA	TRBJ1-5	TRBV21-1	NA	TGTGCCAGCACCGAGGTGACAGGCCCGCCCCTAGGAAATCAGCCCCAGCATTTT	CASTEVTGPPLGNQPQHF
NA	TRBJ1-1	TRBV27	NA	TGTGCCAGCAGTTGGCGGGGGGCATCTGAAGCTTTCTTT	CASSWRGASEAFF
NA	TRBJ2-5	TRBV5-5	NA	TGTGCCAGCAGCTCCCAGACATATCAAGAGACCCAGTACTTC	CASSSQTYQETQYF
TRBD2	TRBJ2-1	TRBV11-3	NA	TGTGCCAGCAGCTCTTCTAGCGGGGGGGGAAGGGATGAGCAGTTCTTC	CASSSSSGGGRDEQFF
NA	TRBJ2-2	TRBV2	NA	TGTGCCAGCAGTGAAGTGCGGGGTGGCACCGGGGAGCTGTTTTTT	CASSEVRGGTGELFF
NA	TRBJ1-5	TRBV19	NA	TGTGCCAGTAGTATAGGCAGGGGCATAATGTTTGGCAATCAGCCCCAGCATTTT	CASSIGRGIMFGNQPQHF
TRBD2	TRBJ2-5	TRBV5-6	NA	TGTGCCAGCAGCCCCGGTCCCGGGGGGCAAGAGACCCAGTACTTC	CASSPGPGGQETQYF
NA	TRBJ1-4	TRBV29-1	NA	TGCAGCGTTGTTGGTAGGGGAACAACTAATGAAAAACTGTTTTTT	CSVVGRGTTNEKLFF
NA	TRBJ2-7	TRBV29-1	few	TGCAGCGTTGAAATCCCGGGATTCCACTACGAGCAGTACTTC	CSVEIPGFHYEQYF
NA	TRBJ1-3	TRBV28	NA	TGTGCCAGCAGACAGGGATCTGGAAACACCATATATTTT	CASRQGSGNTIYF
TRBD1	TRBJ2-5	TRBV29-1	NA	TGCAGCGTTGTACAGGGGACCGAGCAAGAGACCCAGTACTTC	CSVVQGTEQETQYF
TRBD1	TRBJ1-1	TRBV19	NA	TGTGCCAGTAGCCAGGGACAGATGAACACTGAAGCTTTCTTT	CASSQGQMNTEAFF
TRBD1	TRBJ1-3	TRBV2	NA	TGTGCCAGCAGCGGGGACAGACTCTCTGGAAACACCATATATTTT	CASSGDRLSGNTIYF
NA	TRBJ1-2	TRBV11-1	NA	TGTGCCAGCAGCTTAGGTCGACAGTACTATGGCTACACCTTC	CASSLGRQYYGYTF
NA	TRBJ2-5	TRBV9	NA	TGTGCCAGCAGCGTAACCCCCGGGGAGACCCAGTACTTC	CASSVTPGETQYF
NA	TRBJ2-2	TRBV15	NA	TGTGCCACCAGCAGAGATCTTGGCGGGAACACCGGGGAGCTGTTTTTT	CATSRDLGGNTGELFF
TRBD1	TRBJ1-1	TRBV5-1	NA	TGCGCCAGCAGCTTGTCTCGACAGGGGAACACTGAAGCTTTCTTT	CASSLSRQGNTEAFF
NA	TRBJ2-7	TRBV5-1	NA	TGCGCCAGCAGCTTGGAAGGGGTTGGGGCGGGAGAGCAGTACTTC	CASSLEGVGAGEQYF
NA	TRBJ2-7	TRBV19	once	TGTGCCAGTAGGGTTGCGGACAGATTTTCCTACGAGCAGTACTTC	CASRVADRFSYEQYF
NA	TRBJ2-2	TRBV7-6	NA	TGTGCCAGCAGCTTCGTTTCGGGGACCGGGGAGCTGTTTTTT	CASSFVSGTGELFF
NA	TRBJ1-5	TRBV7-2	few	TGTGCCAGCAGCGCCGTGGAGTTGGGTACCCAGCATTTT	CASSAVELGTQHF
TRBD1	TRBJ2-7	TRBV5-6	NA	TGTGCCAGCAGCTCCGGGACAGGGTATTCCTACGAGCAGTACTTC	CASSSGTGYSYEQYF
NA	TRBJ1-2	TRBV4-2	NA	TGTGCCAGCAGCCAAGAAGGCAGGGCTTATTATGGCTACACCTTC	CASSQEGRAYYGYTF
NA	TRBJ1-3	TRBV11-2	once	TGTGCCAGCAGCTCTGCTCCGATCGACAGGATTGCTGGAAACACCATATATTTT	CASSSAPIDRIAGNTIYF
TRBD1	TRBJ1-5	TRBV9	NA	TGTGCCAGCAGTCAGGGGGCGGGAAGCAATCAGCCCCAGCATTTT	CASSQGAGSNQPQHF
NA	TRBJ1-5	TRBV19	NA	TGTGCCAGTAGTACGTCAGGGTCCCCGAGCAATCAGCCCCAGCATTTT	CASSTSGSPSNQPQHF
NA	TRBJ1-1	TRBV27	NA	TGTGCCAGCAGTTTATCTCGGCGGCTCACTGAAGCTTTCTTT	CASSLSRRLTEAFF
TRBD1	TRBJ2-5	TRBV18	once	TGTGCCAGCTCACCGCCGACAGGGGACCAAGAGACCCAGTACTTC	CASSPPTGDQETQYF
NA	TRBJ1-5	TRBV5-4	NA	TGTGCCAGCAGCCGCGACCCCGAGGATCAGCCCCAGCATTTT	CASSRDPEDQPQHF
TRBD1	TRBJ1-1	TRBV5-8	NA	TGTGCCAGCAGCCACAAAGGACAGGGGAACACTGAAGCTTTCTTT	CASSHKGQGNTEAFF
TRBD1	TRBJ1-2	TRBV6-1	NA	TGTGCCAGCAGTGAAACCGGACAGGAAGGGCATGGCTACACCTTC	CASSETGQEGHGYTF
NA	TRBJ1-5	TRBV4-1	once	TGCGCCAGCAGCCGACTGGGGGCTCGGGATCAGCCCCAGCATTTT	CASSRLGARDQPQHF
NA	TRBJ2-1	TRBV28	NA	TGTGCCAGCAGTTTAAAGCTGAGCAATGAGCAGTTCTTC	CASSLKLSNEQFF
NA	TRBJ2-2	TRBV5-1	NA	TGCGCCAGCAGCTTAACCGGGACACGGGGTCTCCCCGGGGAGCTGTTTTTT	CASSLTGTRGLPGELFF
NA	TRBJ1-6	TRBV9	NA	TGTGCCAGCAGCGTACGACAGGCTAATTCACCCCTCCACTTT	CASSVRQANSPLHF
NA	TRBJ1-1	TRBV7-9	few	TGTGCCAGCAGCTTAGACGGGGACTCTATGAACACTGAAGCTTTCTTT	CASSLDGDSMNTEAFF
TRBD1	TRBJ2-7	TRBV10-2	few	TGCGCCAGCAGTGAGCCGGCAGGGGGCTCCTACGAGCAGTACTTC	CASSEPAGGSYEQYF
NA	TRBJ1-2	TRBV4-1	NA	TGCGCCAGCAGCCAAGAAGGCGGCTGGGGCTACACCTTC	CASSQEGGWGYTF
NA	TRBJ2-3	TRBV10-3	once	TGTGCCATCAGTGAGCGCGTAGATACGCAGTATTTT	CAISERVDTQYF
NA	TRBJ1-2	TRBV6-5	NA	TGTGCCAGCAGTTACACACCCGAGGCAGGGAACTATGGCTACACCTTC	CASSYTPEAGNYGYTF
NA	TRBJ2-3	TRBV19	NA	TGTGCCAGTAGTATAGTGGTGCGCCGCACAGATACGCAGTATTTT	CASSIVVRRTDTQYF
TRBD1	TRBJ1-5	TRBV2	NA	TGTGCCAGCAGTGGAGACTCACAGGGGCCAAGGCAGCCCCAGCATTTT	CASSGDSQGPRQPQHF
NA	TRBJ1-1	TRBV7-9	NA	TGTTCCAGCAGGAACGATCTCCAGGGACTCGGCACTGAAGCTTTCTTT	CSSRNDLQGLGTEAFF
TRBD2	TRBJ2-3	TRBV19	few	TGTGCCAGTAGCTTATCTTCTAGCGGGGAAAGCACAGATACGCAGTATTTT	CASSLSSSGESTDTQYF
TRBD2	TRBJ2-2	TRBV15	medium-sized	TGTGCCACCAGCAGCGGGACTACCTTACCCGGGGAGCTGTTTTTT	CATSSGTTLPGELFF
NA	TRBJ1-1	TRBV4-1	few	TGCGCCAGCAGCCATGGGAGGAACACTGAAGCTTTCTTT	CASSHGRNTEAFF
TRBD2	TRBJ2-3	TRBV9	NA	TGTGCCAGCAGCGTAGCCGGGAGGCGAACAGATACGCAGTATTTT	CASSVAGRRTDTQYF
TRBD2	TRBJ2-3	TRBV7-2	NA	TGTGCCAGCAGGCTGACTAGCGGGAGCACAGATACGCAGTATTTT	CASRLTSGSTDTQYF
NA	TRBJ1-2	TRBV4-3	NA	TGCGCCAGCAGCCAAGATCGCGGGCAGAATTATGGCTACACCTTC	CASSQDRGQNYGYTF
TRBD2	TRBJ2-3	TRBV5-4	NA	TGTGCCAGCCGGCTAGCGGGGGGTGCAGATACGCAGTATTTT	CASRLAGGADTQYF
NA	TRBJ1-2	TRBV19	few	TGTGCCAGTAGTATAGGGGACACGGCTTACTATGGCTACACCTTC	CASSIGDTAYYGYTF
NA	TRBJ1-2	TRBV6-1	once	TGTGCCGGCACTGCCCCGGACTGGAGCTATGGCTACACCTTC	CAGTAPDWSYGYTF
NA	TRBJ2-3	TRBV15	few	TGTGCCACCAGCAGCGCCCCGGCGGGGAGCCCAGATACGCAGTATTTT	CATSSAPAGSPDTQYF
NA	TRBJ1-1	TRBV6-6	NA	TGTGCCAGCAAGTTAAGCACCATGAACACTGAAGCTTTCTTT	CASKLSTMNTEAFF
TRBD1	TRBJ1-1	TRBV6-5	few	TGTGCCACCAACCCCGGACAGGGCTGGAACACTGAAGCTTTCTTT	CATNPGQGWNTEAFF